The source of this TCR beta chain is a study of OX40 agonist ivuxolimab in advanced cancers. Study-level findings and limits: Researchers report that CD8+ T cells had, on average, more expanded clones than CD4+.

Libraries were prepared by immunoSEQ multiplex PCR; TCRdb keeps only in-frame clonotypes and omits some of them. The sample contains 35,000 to 40,000 clones, around 92% of which appear only once. Trimming took off 6 bases at V and 6 bases at J, with 18 bases between the two ends. CDR3 length: 16 residues. Germline V gives CDR1 MDHEN, CDR2 SYDVKM. To note about this clone: Its antigen is undetermined.

The clonotype originates from an adult with an advanced solid tumor such as melanoma, head and neck, liver or kidney cancer. Sequences were derived from CD4+ or CD8+ T cells sorted from blood, sampled in a trial of the OX40 agonist ivuxolimab. The J gene is TRBJ1-6, the V gene TRBV28; no clear D gene. As DNA, the CDR3 is TGTGCCAGCAGCCCTAGAGGGCCCGGCGTTAATTCACCCCTCCACTTT. It specifies CASSPRGPGVNSPLHF.